This T cell receptor (beta chain) appears in the sequencing data of a study of blood T cell repertoires in COVID-19. Whole-study context: The United States, Italy and Spain were the sources of the acute and convalescent COVID-19 samples. The cDNA or gDNA used as material had been derived from T cells, B-cell-depleted T cells, or PBMCs.

Source study methods: Amplification of reference gene primers provided the estimated nucleated cell counts. TCRdb's table, derived via immunoSEQ multiplex PCR, lists solely in-frame clones and lacks some. For V, J and clone size, that table is used; D and trimming come from the DNA. The sample has around 340,000 clones; roughly nine tenths are singletons. A Seattle source enrolled patients during active infection and followed them longitudinally. This CDR3 is 15 amino acids long. V lost 6 bases and J lost 6, with 20 bases in between. Germline lookup yields CDR1 MNHEY and CDR2 SVGAGI. The source of this sequence is a woman aged 55-69 years with COVID-19, enrolled during active disease. The chain uses TRBV6-5 and TRBJ1-1; no firm D call. The sample consisted of peripheral blood. This CDR3 is CASSLTPGGRPEAFF. CDR3 nucleotide sequence: TGTGCCAGCAGCCTAACCCCGGGAGGGAGGCCTGAAGCTTTCTTT.